This TCR beta chain was documented in a study of neurological immune-mediated disorders. The CDR3 totals 15 residues. The germline V gene has CDR1 SGHRS and CDR2 YFSETQ. V dropped 0 bases and J dropped 4; count of bases not matched to a gene: 2. Unsorted libraries were prepared from 2 million PBMCs held at -80 C. This clonotype was observed many times. Antigen unknown. Study outcomes and limitations: HTLV-1-associated myelopathy led in TCR clonal expansion, while multiple sclerosis ranked lowest, below healthy controls. Phylogenetically, 18 of 34 multiple sclerosis patients' repertoires fell into one related-CDR3 cluster, a possible signature.

The cDNA came from 5'RACE, which used 10-nucleotide random UMIs. TCRdb re-called the 5' RACE reads with MiXCR, one entry per CDR3 protein. The sample yields approximately 70,000 distinct CDR3 sequences, around 4.2% seen once. The specimen sequenced was PBMCs. This TCR was recovered from a man aged 25-45 years with multiple sclerosis. J is TRBJ2-7 and V is TRBV5-1, with 12 bases aligning to TRBD1. CDR3 nucleotides: TGCGCCAGCAGCTTGGCGGGACAGGGGGCGTACGAGCAGTACTTC. The encoded protein is CASSLAGQGAYEQYF.